A single sample gave rise to the 21 T cell receptor beta chains below, sequenced in a study of a mutant IDH1 vaccine in newly diagnosed glioma. Their antigens are not known. Time point reported: week 11, during vaccination. Each dose of the vaccine consisted of 300 ug of mutant IDH1 20-mer peptide, with topical imiquimod. The repertoire was sequenced with immunoSEQ multiplex PCR; TCRdb's copy has only in-frame clones and lacks some. The sample has some 30,000 clones; around 80% are singletons. Here the sequenced sample was PBMCs, taken from a glioma patient whose treatment included an IDH1 peptide vaccine. These receptors originate from a man younger than 40 with glioma.

The V gene is TRBV30, the J gene TRBJ2-2; 7 bases are shared with TRBD2. The germline CDR1 and CDR2 sequences are GTSNPN and SVGIG (reference sequence). The CDR3 has 14 residues. V lost 0 bases to trimming and J lost 6 bases; unmatched junction nucleotides: 4. The CDR3 reads CAWSVRAGAGELFF. The CDR3 DNA reads TGTGCCTGGAGTGTAAGGGCGGGGGCCGGGGAGCTGTTTTTT.

The gene calls are TRBV14 and TRBJ2-7; 10 bases map to TRBD2. From germline, CDR1 is SGHDN and CDR2 FVKESK. This CDR3 has 15 amino acids. V was clipped by 6 bases and J by 2 bases; unmatched bases: 7. The CDR3 loop reads CASRLAGALPYEQYF. In nucleotides, the CDR3 is TGTGCCAGCAGGCTAGCGGGGGCACTTCCCTACGAGCAGTACTTC. Filled out from reference TRBV14 and TRBJ2-7, the complete variable domain reads EAGVTQFPSHSVIEKGQTVTLRCDPISGHDNLYWYRRVMGKEIKFLLHFVKESKQDESGMPNNRFLAERTGGTYSTLKVQPAELEDSGVYFCASRLAGALPYEQYFGPGTRLTVT.

The chain's CDR3 is CASTGGVRAHLNQPQHF. DNA for the CDR3: TGTGCCAGTACCGGAGGGGTCCGGGCTCATTTGAATCAGCCCCAGCATTTT. This rearrangement joins TRBV19 to TRBJ1-5; D might be TRBD1 (5 bases). The CDR3 spans 17 residues. V was clipped by 7 bases and J by 4 bases, with 23 bases between them. CDR1 is LNHDA and CDR2 is SQIVND in the germline V gene (reference sequence).

The chain uses TRBV19 and TRBJ1-1; D might be TRBD1 (6 bases). V lost 8 bases and J 5 bases, leaving 12 bases between the germline ends. Germline values: CDR1 LNHDA, CDR2 SQIVND (reference sequence). This CDR3 is 12 amino acids long. CDR3 DNA sequence: TGTGCCAGTGAGGGGGGGGCGACTGAAGCTTTCTTT. It codes for CASEGGATEAFF.

The CDR3 DNA follows: TGTGCCACCAGCAGAGACAGGAGAGATACGCAGTATTTT. It codes for CATSRDRRDTQYF. The genes are TRBV15 and TRBJ2-3, with D unresolved. Trimming took 0 bases from V and 5 from J, leaving 6 bases between them. CDR1 is LNHNV and CDR2 is YYDKDF in the germline V gene (reference sequence). The CDR3 covers 13 residues.

The chain combines TRBV7-2 with TRBJ2-7; 8 bases are a match to TRBD2. This CDR3 is 17 amino acids long. With V trimmed by 0 bases and J by 6 bases, 13 bases remained unmatched. Germline V gene sequence: CDR1 SGHTA, CDR2 FQGNSA. The CDR3 DNA is TGTGCCAGCAGCTTAGCCAGGGAACTAGCGGTACCGAGCGAGCAGTACTTC. It is translated as CASSLARELAVPSEQYF.

The chain joins TRBV19 to TRBJ2-1, with unresolved D. Trimming removed 1 base from V and 0 bases from J, with 10 bases in between. The germline gives CDR1 LNHDA, CDR2 SQIVND (reference sequence). CDR3 length: 16 amino acids. DNA for the CDR3: TGTGCCAGTAGTATAGGCCACCAGAGCTCCTACAATGAGCAGTTCTTC. Residues: CASSIGHQSSYNEQFF.

The V call is TRBV6-5, the J call TRBJ2-2; no firm D call. The V end lost 1 base, the J end lost 4 bases, and 7 bases lay between the germline ends. This CDR3 is 14 amino acids long. The germline CDR1 and CDR2 sequences are MNHEY and SVGAGI. Written as DNA, the CDR3 is TGTGCCAGCAGTTACTGGGTTAGCACCGGGGAGCTGTTTTTT. Translated, it gives CASSYWVSTGELFF.

CDR3 bases: TGTGCCAGCAGTGAGACAGGCTTCAATCAGCCCCAGCATTTT. Amino acid sequence: CASSETGFNQPQHF. The chain recombines TRBV2 with TRBJ1-5; a weak D match, TRBD1 (6 bases). There are 14 residues in the CDR3. CDR1 is SNHLY and CDR2 is FYNNEI in the germline V gene. Trimming removed 3 bases at V and 3 bases at J, with 9 bases between.

The CDR3: CASRGAAPGTMNTEAFF. For the CDR3, the DNA is TGTGCCAGCAGAGGTGCTGCCCCCGGGACTATGAACACTGAAGCTTTCTTT. J is TRBJ1-1 and V is TRBV2; D is perhaps TRBD1 (5 bases). Germline assignment: CDR1 SNHLY and CDR2 FYNNEI. This CDR3 has 17 residues. V was clipped by 6 bases and J by 0 bases, with 20 bases between them.

The V gene is TRBV23-1, the J gene TRBJ2-1, with D possibly being TRBD2 (5 bases). TRBV23-1 belongs to the ORF category, with a function that is uncertain. V lost 8 bases to trimming and J lost 4 bases, with 12 bases between them. This CDR3 contains 13 residues. The DNA for the CDR3 is TGCGCCAGCGGTCCCACGGGGTACAATGAGCAGTTCTTC. Its translation: CASGPTGYNEQFF.

This clone was found a few times. V is TRBV7-2 and J is TRBJ2-2; tentative D call: TRBD1 (5 bases). The germline gives CDR1 SGHTA, CDR2 FQGNSA. The CDR3 covers 15 residues. V gave up 0 bases and J gave up 6 bases, with 11 bases separating them. The CDR3 here is CASSLAGQMAGELFF. The CDR3 DNA sequence: TGTGCCAGCAGCTTAGCAGGACAAATGGCCGGGGAGCTGTTTTTT.

The chain couples TRBV5-1 to TRBJ2-1; the D is unclear. Germline V gives CDR1 SGHRS, CDR2 YFSETQ. CDR3 length equals 16 residues. V lost 0 bases and J lost 0, with 10 bases in between. CDR3 nucleotides: TGCGCCAGCAGCTTGGTTTCGGGTAGCTCCTACAATGAGCAGTTCTTC. Translated, it gives CASSLVSGSSYNEQFF. The full variable domain, completed using reference TRBV5-1 and TRBJ2-1, is KAGVTQTPRYLIKTRGQQVTLSCSPISGHRSVSWYQQTPGQGLQFLFEYFSETQRNKGNFPGRFSGRQFSNSRSEMNVSTLELGDSALYLCASSLVSGSSYNEQFFGPGTRLTVL.

The rearrangement links TRBV2 to TRBJ2-5; 8 bases agree with TRBD1. Per the germline V gene, CDR1 is SNHLY and CDR2 is FYNNEI. The CDR3 runs to 14 residues. V lost 6 bases, J lost 4 bases, and 7 bases stayed unmatched. The CDR3 DNA follows: TGTGCCAGCAGCCGGACAGGGCGGGGAGAGACCCAGTACTTC. It yields the protein CASSRTGRGETQYF. The entire variable domain, with the rest obtained from reference TRBV2 and TRBJ2-5, is as follows: EPEVTQTPSHQVTQMGQEVILRCVPISNHLYFYWYRQILGQKVEFLVSFYNNEISEKSEIFDDQFSVERPDGSNFTLKIRSTKLEDSAMYFCASSRTGRGETQYFGPGTRLLVL.

This chain connects TRBV4-3 to TRBJ1-2; TRBD1 matches at 10 bases. V dropped 2 bases and J dropped 10; count of bases not matched to a gene: 7. The CDR3 loop spans 14 amino acids. Per germline, CDR1 LGHNA and CDR2 YSLEER. The chain's CDR3 is CASSQQGTGDDYTF. Here the CDR3 DNA reads TGCGCCAGCAGCCAACAAGGGACAGGGGATGACTACACCTTC.

V gene TRBV7-3 combines with J gene TRBJ2-7; TRBD2 is a possible D gene (6 bases). With 6 bases removed from V and 0 bases from J, the gap between germline ends came to 12 bases. The length of the CDR3 is 14 residues. Germline V gene lookup returns CDR1 SGHTA and CDR2 FQGTGA. For the CDR3, the DNA is TGTGCCAGCAGGCGGGACGGGAGCTCCTACGAGCAGTACTTC. Translating gives CASRRDGSSYEQYF. Full variable domain (missing parts from reference TRBV7-3 and TRBJ2-7): GAGVSQTPSNKVTEKGKYVELRCDPISGHTALYWYRQSLGQGPEFLIYFQGTGAADDSGLPNDRFFAVRPEGSVSTLKIQRTERGDSAVYLCASRRDGSSYEQYFGPGTRLTVT.

The chain employs TRBV5-4 and TRBJ2-3, with 11 bases fitting TRBD2. Germline V lookup: CDR1 SGHNT, CDR2 YYREEE (reference sequence). The J segment lost 8 bases and the V segment lost 4 bases, leaving 15 bases of the junction unmatched. The CDR3 loop spans 17 amino acids. CDR3 region: CASSPEGLAGGSVTQYF. The CDR3, as DNA: TGTGCCAGCAGCCCAGAAGGTCTAGCGGGAGGCTCCGTTACGCAGTATTTT.

This clone showed up just a few times. J is TRBJ1-1 and V is TRBV10-3; 7 bases fit TRBD1. V gave up 5 bases and J gave up 7 bases; unmatched junction bases: 7. The CDR3 has 13 residues. Germline CDR1 and CDR2: ENHRY and SYGVKD. The CDR3 DNA reads as TGTGCCATCAGTCCGGGACAGACGATTGAAGCTTTCTTT. This encodes CAISPGQTIEAFF.

The chain couples TRBV6-5 to TRBJ1-3; D gene uncertain. This CDR3 is 15 amino acids long. CDR1 is MNHEY and CDR2 is SVGAGI in the germline V gene. V lost 6 bases to trimming and J lost 0 bases, with 12 bases between them. The CDR3 nucleotides read TGTGCCAGCAGCGCCCCAGGAGCCTCTGGAAACACCATATATTTT. It codes for CASSAPGASGNTIYF.

This chain links TRBV30 with TRBJ2-5; 7 nucleotides align to TRBD1. Germline loops: CDR1 GTSNPN, CDR2 SVGIG (reference sequence). J was trimmed by 7 bases and V by 5 bases; bases with no gene match: 13. The CDR3 runs 14 residues. The CDR3 DNA follows: TGTGCCTGGTCCCTCCAGGGACAGCGCAGGACCCAGTACTTC. Its protein is CAWSLQGQRRTQYF.

J is TRBJ1-2 and V is TRBV5-6; 10 bases are a match to TRBD1. This CDR3 spans 16 amino acids. Germline V lookup: CDR1 SGHDT, CDR2 YYEEEE. V was clipped by 3 bases and J by 3 bases; unmatched bases: 8. The CDR3 reads CASSSGQGHEYYGYTF. CDR3 DNA sequence: TGTGCCAGCAGCTCGGGACAGGGGCATGAGTACTATGGCTACACCTTC.